This T cell receptor beta chain was found in a study of early T cells in non-severe SARS-CoV-2 infection. In the study overall: Chains were not paired, and sequencing was done on bulk RNA from unsorted whole blood.

Study-level points and caveats: Comparison of clonotypes with VDJdb favored anti-spike CD8 responses while missing private and CD4 specificities.

Individual cDNA molecules received unique molecular identifiers. TCRdb recomputed calls from the 5' RACE reads with MiXCR, one row per CDR3 protein. The sample holds tens of thousands of distinct CDR3 sequences, 11% seen once. In regard to this clonotype: The antigen is not known.

From germline, CDR1 is MDHEN and CDR2 SYDVKM. The ends were cut back, 2 bases at V and 0 bases at J, with 20 bases in the middle. This CDR3 is 19 amino acids long. This receptor was taken from an adult who was a healthcare worker with PCR-confirmed SARS-CoV-2 infection or an uninfected control (not recorded which). Sequences were obtained from whole blood. V and J are TRBV28 and TRBJ2-4, with a possible D match to TRBD1 (6 bases). CDR3 sequence reads: CASSLPHKTGVIAKNIQYF. The CDR3 DNA is TGTGCCAGCAGTTTACCCCATAAGACAGGAGTAATAGCCAAAAACATTCAGTACTTC.